The rows below give T cell receptor beta chains drawn from one sample of a study of beta chain features in type 1 diabetes. Generated by immunoSEQ multiplex PCR, the TCRdb table keeps only in-frame clones and is missing some. The data hold about 320,000 clones, with 14% observed a single time. The source material was central memory CD4+ T cells from blood. Receptors originate from a man aged 30 to 45 in good health. CDR3s include the opening cysteine and the closing phenylalanine or tryptophan. D genes are given only for firm matches. Not all rows give a size; the values are once, few, many and, for expanded clones, a class.

TRBV27	TRBD2	-	TRBJ2-3	CASSFRGRDADTQYF	TGTGCCAGCAGTTTTCGTGGGAGGGACGCAGATACGCAGTATTTT
TRBV30	-	-	TRBJ1-3	CAWSEQPNTIYF	TGTGCCTGGAGCGAACAGCCAAACACCATATATTTT
TRBV2	-	few	TRBJ2-1	CATGRGSSYNEQFF	TGTGCCACTGGACGGGGGAGCTCCTACAATGAGCAGTTCTTC
TRBV19	-	few	TRBJ1-5	CASSMSAGNQPQHF	TGTGCCAGTAGTATGTCGGCAGGAAATCAGCCCCAGCATTTT
TRBV7-2	-	-	TRBJ1-2	CTSSLTGLHGYTF	TGTACCAGCAGCCTTACAGGATTGCATGGCTACACCTTC
TRBV18	-	-	TRBJ2-6	CASSPPTVLSGANVLTF	TGTGCCAGCTCACCACCAACGGTTCTCTCTGGGGCCAACGTCCTGACTTTC
TRBV5-6	TRBD1	-	TRBJ2-1	CASSPGTVPYNEQFF	TGTGCCAGCAGCCCTGGGACAGTACCATACAATGAGCAGTTCTTC
TRBV6-1	TRBD1	-	TRBJ1-2	CASTEQGGQGYTF	TGTGCCAGCACCGAACAGGGGGGGCAGGGCTACACCTTC
TRBV7-9	TRBD1	many	TRBJ2-5	CASSLARGGLQETQYF	TGTGCCAGCAGCTTAGCGCGAGGGGGCCTCCAAGAGACCCAGTACTTC
TRBV6-5	-	-	TRBJ1-2	CASSFGSNYGYTF	TGTGCCAGCAGTTTTGGCAGCAACTATGGCTACACCTTC
TRBV7-9	-	many	TRBJ2-3	CASSLVSTDTQYF	TGTGCCAGCAGCTTAGTCAGCACAGATACGCAGTATTTT
TRBV6-4	-	-	TRBJ2-3	CASSEEYTDTQYF	TGTGCCAGCAGTGAGGAATACACAGATACGCAGTATTTT
TRBV7-2	-	few	TRBJ2-5	CASSLASGPQETQYF	TGTGCCAGCAGCTTAGCGAGCGGACCCCAAGAGACCCAGTACTTC
TRBV2	TRBD1	few	TRBJ1-1	CASVPRTGWTEAFF	TGTGCCAGCGTGCCGAGGACAGGGTGGACTGAAGCTTTCTTT
TRBV21-1	-	many	TRBJ2-3	CASSKNQSFTDTQYF	TGTGCCAGCAGCAAAAATCAGTCCTTCACAGATACGCAGTATTTT
TRBV7-2	-	few	TRBJ2-7	CASSIGLTYEQYF	TGTGCCAGCAGCATCGGACTGACATACGAGCAGTACTTC